This passage covers 12 T cell receptor beta chains from one sample sequenced in a study of cytomegalovirus exposure and HLA in healthy donors. Vbeta (60) and Jbeta (13) primers were used in the PCR. TCRdb keeps only in-frame clones here, not all; method: immunoSEQ multiplex PCR. This sample lists under 70,000 clones; its ten largest clones have around 2.1%. Sequencing used PBMCs. The source is a woman between 18 and 29 years old in good health and CMV-seronegative.

V gene TRBV5-1 combines with J gene TRBJ2-3; 8 bases align to TRBD2. The V gene's germline CDR1 is SGHRS and CDR2 YFSETQ. This CDR3 region has 16 residues. J was trimmed by 0 bases and V by 1 base; bases with no gene match: 4. The CDR3 DNA reads TGCGCCAGCAGCTTGCCTTTAGCGGGAAGCACAGATACGCAGTATTTT. As protein: CASSLPLAGSTDTQYF.

The chain links TRBV2 to TRBJ2-3; 12 bases match TRBD2. The V gene end was trimmed by 6 bases and the J gene end by 6 bases; junction bases not matched to a gene: 4. This CDR3 comprises 14 residues. CDR1 is SNHLY and CDR2 is FYNNEI in the germline V gene. In nucleotides, the CDR3 is TGTGCCAGCAGGACTAGCGGGGGCCATGATACGCAGTATTTT. It specifies CASRTSGGHDTQYF.

The V and J genes are TRBV27 and TRBJ1-2; tentatively, D is TRBD1 (5 bases). The CDR3 has 12 residues. With 6 bases removed from V and 5 bases from J, the gap between germline ends came to 10 bases. CDR1 is MNHEY, CDR2 SMNVEV, per germline (reference sequence). For the CDR3, the DNA is TGTGCCAGCAGCCCAGGGCGGTATGGCTACACCTTC. Its protein product is CASSPGRYGYTF.

Concerning this clone itself: The sample holds other DNA sequences that translate to the same CDR3. The rearrangement links TRBV30 to TRBJ1-1, with D unclear. The CDR3 covers 13 residues. V was pared by 7 bases and J by 1 base, with 13 bases between. Germline lookup yields CDR1 GTSNPN and CDR2 SVGIG (reference sequence). The CDR3 sequence: CALERGSNTEAFF. Here the CDR3 DNA reads TGTGCCTTGGAACGCGGATCGAACACTGAAGCTTTCTTT.

This chain connects TRBV7-9 to TRBJ1-5; 9 bases agree with TRBD1. Germline V lookup: CDR1 SEHNR, CDR2 FQNEAQ (reference sequence). The CDR3 is made up of 14 amino acids. V lost 2 bases, J lost 6 bases, and 2 bases stayed unmatched. In nucleotides, the CDR3 is TGTGCCAGCAGCTTAACAGGGGGCGGTCAGCCCCAGCATTTT. Translation: CASSLTGGGQPQHF. The whole variable domain, remainder taken from reference TRBV7-9 and TRBJ1-5, is DTGVSQNPRHKITKRGQNVTFRCDPISEHNRLYWYRQTLGQGPEFLTYFQNEAQLEKSRLLSDRFSAERPKGSFSTLEIQRTEQGDSAMYLCASSLTGGGQPQHFGDGTRLSIL.

This rearrangement joins TRBV5-4 to TRBJ2-3; 14 nucleotides match TRBD2. The J segment lost 1 base and the V segment lost 4 bases, leaving 5 bases of the junction unmatched. Looked up from germline, CDR1 is SGHNT and CDR2 is YYREEE (reference sequence). This CDR3 comprises 17 residues. This CDR3 reads CASSPMTSGGGTDTQYF. The CDR3 DNA follows: TGTGCCAGCAGCCCAATGACTAGCGGGGGGGGCACAGATACGCAGTATTTT.

The rearrangement joins TRBV6-6 to TRBJ1-2, with TRBD1 matching over 8 bases. The germline V gene has CDR1 MNHNY and CDR2 SVGAGI (reference sequence). There are 13 residues in the CDR3. After removal of 5 bases from V and 4 bases from J, the junction contained 3 bases not matched to a gene. CDR3 DNA sequence: TGTGCCAGCAGTCTGACAGGGGTCTATGGCTACACCTTC. It codes for CASSLTGVYGYTF.

CDR3 region: CASSAVTGPYGYTF. DNA of the CDR3: TGTGCCAGCAGCGCGGTAACAGGACCCTATGGCTACACCTTC. The genes are TRBV11-2 and TRBJ1-2; weak D call: TRBD1 (5 bases). The CDR3 is 14 residues long. CDR1 SGHAT and CDR2 FQNNGV come from the germline V gene. Trimming removed 5 bases from V and 4 bases from J, with 14 bases in between.

The CDR3 nucleotides are TGCAGTGGGGGCTACAACTACGAGCAGTACTTC. As protein: CSGGYNYEQYF. The V gene is TRBV20-1, the J gene TRBJ2-7; weak D call: TRBD1 (5 bases). In germline, CDR1 is DFQATT, CDR2 SNEGSKA (reference sequence). This CDR3 spans 11 amino acids. Deletions cut 7 bases from V and 3 bases from J, with 10 bases between.

The chain recombines TRBV7-2 with TRBJ1-4, with D perhaps matching TRBD1 (6 bases). Trimming took 5 bases from V and 6 from J, leaving 22 bases between them. CDR1 and CDR2 (germline): SGHTA, FQGNSA. The CDR3 has 17 amino acids. The CDR3 sequence is CASSPSIRQEWDEKLFF. In DNA form, the CDR3 reads TGTGCCAGCAGCCCCTCCATTCGACAGGAATGGGATGAAAAACTGTTTTTT.

Notes on this clone: One junction end disagrees with the germline gene, perhaps due to a read error. The chain joins TRBV29-1 to TRBJ2-1; 8 bases fit TRBD1. Germline-derived CDR1 and CDR2 are SQVTM and ANQGSEA. The CDR3 spans 14 residues. This CDR3 reads CSVEAGTGGHEQFF. DNA of the CDR3: TGCAGCGTGGAAGCCGGGACAGGCGGGCATGAGCAGTTCTTC.

The chain uses TRBV12-5 and TRBJ2-1; 12 nucleotides line up with TRBD1. V trimming: 5 bases; J trimming: 7 bases; junction bases outside the gene matches: 6. The CDR3 is made up of 15 amino acids. The V gene's germline CDR1 is LGHNT and CDR2 FRNRAP. The chain's CDR3 is CASGGGQGAVNEQFF. CDR3 in DNA: TGTGCTAGTGGTGGGGGACAGGGGGCAGTAAATGAGCAGTTCTTC.